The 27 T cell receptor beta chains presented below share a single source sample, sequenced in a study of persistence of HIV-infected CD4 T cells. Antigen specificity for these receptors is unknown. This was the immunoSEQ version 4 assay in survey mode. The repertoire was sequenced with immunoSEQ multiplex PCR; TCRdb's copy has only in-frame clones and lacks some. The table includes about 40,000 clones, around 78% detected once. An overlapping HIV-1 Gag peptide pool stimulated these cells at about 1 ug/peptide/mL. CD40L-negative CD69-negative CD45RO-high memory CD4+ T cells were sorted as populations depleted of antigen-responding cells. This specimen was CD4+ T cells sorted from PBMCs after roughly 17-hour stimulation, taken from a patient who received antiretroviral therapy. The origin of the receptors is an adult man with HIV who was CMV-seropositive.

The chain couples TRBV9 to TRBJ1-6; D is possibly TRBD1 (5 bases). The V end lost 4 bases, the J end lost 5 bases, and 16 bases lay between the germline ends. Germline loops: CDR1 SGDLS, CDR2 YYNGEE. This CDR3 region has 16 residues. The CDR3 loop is CASSRGRVGNNSPLHF. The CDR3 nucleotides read TGTGCCAGCAGCCGGGGGAGGGTTGGGAATAATTCACCCCTCCACTTT.

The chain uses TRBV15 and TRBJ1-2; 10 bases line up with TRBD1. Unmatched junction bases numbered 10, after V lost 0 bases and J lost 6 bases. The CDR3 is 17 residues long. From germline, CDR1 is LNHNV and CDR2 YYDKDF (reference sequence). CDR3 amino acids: CATSRDLGTGVPHGYTF. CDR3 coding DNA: TGTGCCACCAGCAGAGATCTCGGGACAGGGGTGCCACATGGCTACACCTTC.

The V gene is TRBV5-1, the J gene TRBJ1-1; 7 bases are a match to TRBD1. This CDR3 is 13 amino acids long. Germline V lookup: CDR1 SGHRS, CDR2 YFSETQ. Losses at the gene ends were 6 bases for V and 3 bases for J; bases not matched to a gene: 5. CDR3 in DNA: TGCGCCAGCAAACAGGGGCAAGACACTGAAGCTTTCTTT. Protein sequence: CASKQGQDTEAFF.

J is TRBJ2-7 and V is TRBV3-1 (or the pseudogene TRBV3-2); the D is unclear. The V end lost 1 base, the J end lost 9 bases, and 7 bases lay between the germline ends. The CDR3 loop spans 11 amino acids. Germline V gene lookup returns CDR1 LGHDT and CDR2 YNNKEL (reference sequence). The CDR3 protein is CASSQGFAQYF. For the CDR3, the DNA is TGTGCCAGCAGCCAAGGGTTCGCGCAGTACTTC.

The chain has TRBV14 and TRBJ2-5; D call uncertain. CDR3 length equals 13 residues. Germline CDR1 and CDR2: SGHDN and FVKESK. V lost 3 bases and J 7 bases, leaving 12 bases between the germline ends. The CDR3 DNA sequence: TGTGCCAGCAGCCATGACCATCCGGGGACCCAGTACTTC. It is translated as CASSHDHPGTQYF.

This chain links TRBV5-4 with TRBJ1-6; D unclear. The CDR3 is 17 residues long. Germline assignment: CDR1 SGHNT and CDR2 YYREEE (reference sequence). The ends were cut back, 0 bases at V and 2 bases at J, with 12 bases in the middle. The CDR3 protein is CASSLAGGSTYNSPLHF. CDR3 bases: TGTGCCAGCAGCTTGGCGGGCGGGTCCACCTATAATTCACCCCTCCACTTT.

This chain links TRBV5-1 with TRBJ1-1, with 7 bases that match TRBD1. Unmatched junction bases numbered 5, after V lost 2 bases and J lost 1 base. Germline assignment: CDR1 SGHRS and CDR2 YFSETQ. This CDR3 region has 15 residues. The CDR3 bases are TGCGCCAGCAGCTTTTTGACAGGGACGAACACTGAAGCTTTCTTT. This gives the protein CASSFLTGTNTEAFF.

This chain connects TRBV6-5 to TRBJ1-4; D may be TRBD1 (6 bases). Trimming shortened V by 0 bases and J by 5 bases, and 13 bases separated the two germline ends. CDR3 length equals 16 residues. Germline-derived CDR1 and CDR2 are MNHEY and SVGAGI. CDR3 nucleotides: TGTGCCAGCAGTTACTCAACAGGGCAAGGGAATGAAAAACTGTTTTTT. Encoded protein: CASSYSTGQGNEKLFF.

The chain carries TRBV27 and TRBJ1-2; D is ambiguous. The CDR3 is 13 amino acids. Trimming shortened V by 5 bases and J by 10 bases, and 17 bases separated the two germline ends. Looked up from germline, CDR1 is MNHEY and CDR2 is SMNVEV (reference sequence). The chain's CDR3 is CASSPGFNLVYTF. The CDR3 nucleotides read TGTGCCAGCAGTCCGGGGTTCAATCTTGTCTACACCTTC.

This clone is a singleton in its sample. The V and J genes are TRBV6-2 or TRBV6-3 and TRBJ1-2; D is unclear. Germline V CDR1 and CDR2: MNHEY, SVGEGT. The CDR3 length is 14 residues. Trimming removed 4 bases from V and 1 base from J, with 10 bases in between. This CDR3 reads CASSSGIDNYGYTF. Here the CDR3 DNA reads TGTGCCAGCAGTTCGGGGATCGATAACTATGGCTACACCTTC.

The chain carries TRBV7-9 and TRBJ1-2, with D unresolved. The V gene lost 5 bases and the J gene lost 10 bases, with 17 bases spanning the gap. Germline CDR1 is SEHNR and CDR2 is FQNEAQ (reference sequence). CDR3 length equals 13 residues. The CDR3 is CASSPGASWAYTF. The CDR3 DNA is TGTGCCAGCAGCCCCGGCGCGAGTTGGGCCTACACCTTC.

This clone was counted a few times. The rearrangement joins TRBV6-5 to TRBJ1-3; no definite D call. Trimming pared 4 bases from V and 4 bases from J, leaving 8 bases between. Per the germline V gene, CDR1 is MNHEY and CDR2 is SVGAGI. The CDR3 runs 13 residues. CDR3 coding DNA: TGTGCCAGCAGTTCCTCACAGGGAAACACCATATATTTT. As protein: CASSSSQGNTIYF.

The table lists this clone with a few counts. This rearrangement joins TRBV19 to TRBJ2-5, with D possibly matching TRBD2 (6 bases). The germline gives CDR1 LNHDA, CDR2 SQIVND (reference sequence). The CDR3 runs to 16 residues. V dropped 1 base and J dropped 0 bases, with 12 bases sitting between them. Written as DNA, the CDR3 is TGTGCCAGTAGTATAGGGGGCACGGGGGACCAAGAGACCCAGTACTTC. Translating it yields CASSIGGTGDQETQYF. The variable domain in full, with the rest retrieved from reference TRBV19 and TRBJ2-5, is DGGITQSPKYLFRKEGQNVTLSCEQNLNHDAMYWYRQDPGQGLRLIYYSQIVNDFQKGDIAEGYSVSREKKESFPLTVTSAQKNPTAFYLCASSIGGTGDQETQYFGPGTRLLVL.

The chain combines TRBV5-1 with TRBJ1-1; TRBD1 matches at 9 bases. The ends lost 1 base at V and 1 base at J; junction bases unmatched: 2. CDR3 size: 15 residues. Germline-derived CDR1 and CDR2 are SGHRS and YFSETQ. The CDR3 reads CASSLHRGQNTEAFF. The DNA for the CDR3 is TGCGCCAGCAGCTTGCACAGGGGGCAGAACACTGAAGCTTTCTTT.

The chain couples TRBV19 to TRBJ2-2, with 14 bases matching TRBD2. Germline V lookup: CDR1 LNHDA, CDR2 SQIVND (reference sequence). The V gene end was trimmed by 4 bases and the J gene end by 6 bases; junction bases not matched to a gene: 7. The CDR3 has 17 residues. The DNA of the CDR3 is TGTGCCAGTAGTAAGAGACTAGCGGGGGGGACTGCCGGGGAGCTGTTTTTT. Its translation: CASSKRLAGGTAGELFF.

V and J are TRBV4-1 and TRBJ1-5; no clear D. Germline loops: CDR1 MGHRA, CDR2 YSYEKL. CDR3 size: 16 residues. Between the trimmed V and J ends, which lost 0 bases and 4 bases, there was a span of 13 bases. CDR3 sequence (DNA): TGCGCCAGCAGCCAAGATCGGATCAGAAATAATCAGCCCCAGCATTTT. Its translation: CASSQDRIRNNQPQHF.

The CDR3 nucleotides read TGCAGTGCTAGTGGACTAGCGCGACCCTTTACCTCCACAGATACGCAGTATTTT. It codes for CSASGLARPFTSTDTQYF. The V call is TRBV20-1, the J call TRBJ2-3; 9 nucleotides align to TRBD2. Germline V gives CDR1 DFQATT, CDR2 SNEGSKA (reference sequence). CDR3 size: 18 residues. With 3 bases clipped from V and 2 bases from J, the junction kept 15 bases outside the gene matches.

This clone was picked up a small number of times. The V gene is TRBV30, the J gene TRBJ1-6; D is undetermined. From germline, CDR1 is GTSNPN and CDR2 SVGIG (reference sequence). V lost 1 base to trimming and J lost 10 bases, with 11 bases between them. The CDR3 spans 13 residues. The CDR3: CAWSDVIESPLHF. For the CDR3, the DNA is TGTGCCTGGAGTGACGTGATTGAGTCACCCCTCCACTTT.

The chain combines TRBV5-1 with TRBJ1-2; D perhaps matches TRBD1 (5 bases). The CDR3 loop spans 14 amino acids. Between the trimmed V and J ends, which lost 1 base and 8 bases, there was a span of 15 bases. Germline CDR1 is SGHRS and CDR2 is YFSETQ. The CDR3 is CASSLNPGLLGYTF. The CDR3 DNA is TGCGCCAGCAGCTTGAACCCGGGACTTCTGGGCTACACCTTC.

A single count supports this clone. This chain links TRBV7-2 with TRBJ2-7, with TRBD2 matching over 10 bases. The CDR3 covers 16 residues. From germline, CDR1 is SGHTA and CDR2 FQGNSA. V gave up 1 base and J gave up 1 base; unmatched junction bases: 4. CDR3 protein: CASSLGRTSGSYEQYF. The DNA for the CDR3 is TGTGCCAGCAGCTTAGGAAGGACTAGCGGTTCCTACGAGCAGTACTTC.

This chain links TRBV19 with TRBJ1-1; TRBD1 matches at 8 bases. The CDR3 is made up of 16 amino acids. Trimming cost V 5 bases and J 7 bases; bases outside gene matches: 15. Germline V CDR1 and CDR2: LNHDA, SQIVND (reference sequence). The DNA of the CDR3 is TGTGCCAGTAGTTTCAACCCCGGACAGGGATCAAGTGAAGCTTTCTTT. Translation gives CASSFNPGQGSSEAFF.

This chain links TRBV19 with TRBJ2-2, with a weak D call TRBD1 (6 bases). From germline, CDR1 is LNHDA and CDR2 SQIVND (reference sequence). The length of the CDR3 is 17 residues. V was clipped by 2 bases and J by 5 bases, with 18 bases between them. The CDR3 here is CASSIFKRGQTTGELFF. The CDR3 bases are TGTGCCAGTAGTATATTCAAGCGTGGACAGACTACCGGGGAGCTGTTTTTT.

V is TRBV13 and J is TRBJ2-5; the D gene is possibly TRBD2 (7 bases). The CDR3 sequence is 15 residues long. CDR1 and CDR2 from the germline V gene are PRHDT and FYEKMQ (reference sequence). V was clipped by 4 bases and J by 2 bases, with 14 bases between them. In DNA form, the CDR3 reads TGTGCCAGCAGCTGGGGTAGGGGGGGTCAAGAGACCCAGTACTTC. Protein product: CASSWGRGGQETQYF.

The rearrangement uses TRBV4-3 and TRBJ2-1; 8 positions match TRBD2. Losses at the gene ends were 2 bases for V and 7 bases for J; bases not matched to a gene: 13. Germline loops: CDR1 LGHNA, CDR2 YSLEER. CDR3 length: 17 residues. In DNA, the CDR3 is TGCGCCAGCAGCCAACCGGGCGGGGGGAGTATAAAGAATGAGCAGTTCTTC. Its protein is CASSQPGGGSIKNEQFF.

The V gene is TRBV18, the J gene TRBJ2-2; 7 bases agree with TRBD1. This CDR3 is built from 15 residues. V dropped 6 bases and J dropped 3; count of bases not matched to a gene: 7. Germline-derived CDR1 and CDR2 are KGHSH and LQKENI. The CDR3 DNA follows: TGTGCCAGCTCCTCGATCGGGACAGACACCGGGGAGCTGTTTTTT. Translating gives CASSSIGTDTGELFF.

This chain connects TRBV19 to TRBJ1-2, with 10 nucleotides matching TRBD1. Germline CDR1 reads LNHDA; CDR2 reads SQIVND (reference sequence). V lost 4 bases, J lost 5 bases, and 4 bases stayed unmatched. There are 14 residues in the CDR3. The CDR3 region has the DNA TGTGCCAGTAGTACGGACAGGGGGAGGTATGGCTACACCTTC. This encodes CASSTDRGRYGYTF.

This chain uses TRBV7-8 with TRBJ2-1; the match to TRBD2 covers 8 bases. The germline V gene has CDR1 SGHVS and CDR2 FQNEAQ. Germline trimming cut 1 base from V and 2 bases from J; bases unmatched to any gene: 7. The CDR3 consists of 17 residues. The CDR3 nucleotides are TGTGCCAGCAGCTTAGTGGCGGGGGGCGTCGCCTACAATGAGCAGTTCTTC. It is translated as CASSLVAGGVAYNEQFF.